Here is one T cell receptor beta chain with its context. Its target is unknown. Assay used: immunoSEQ multiplex PCR; TCRdb lists only in-frame clones, some missing. The sample holds about 48,000 clones, about 83% seen once. This specimen belongs to a study of OX40 agonist ivuxolimab in advanced cancers. Looking at the study overall: Clinicians treated patients with ivuxolimab, an agonistic anti-OX40 (CD134) antibody.

Systemic immunosuppression or a history of autoimmune disease excluded patients. V lost 1 base to trimming and J lost 10 bases, with 13 bases between them. Germline loops: CDR1 SGHAT, CDR2 FQNNGV. CDR3 size: 13 residues. Study conclusions and caveats: Circulating CD4+ and CD8+ T cells showed clonal expansion by week 6 at 0.1 to 3.0 mg/kg. Clonal expansion was among the lowest in partial responders at 0.1-3.0 mg/kg, especially CD8+.

Sequencing used CD4+ or CD8+ T cells sorted from blood, obtained in a trial of the OX40 agonist ivuxolimab. This receptor was obtained from an adult with an advanced solid tumor such as melanoma, head and neck, liver or kidney cancer. The chain combines TRBV11-2 with TRBJ1-1, with D uncertain. In nucleotides, the CDR3 is TGTGCCAGCAGCTTAGCCCACCGGGATGTAGCTTTCTTT. It specifies CASSLAHRDVAFF.